The rows below give T cell receptor beta chains drawn from one sample of a study of cytomegalovirus exposure and HLA in healthy donors. Assay: immunoSEQ multiplex PCR; the TCRdb copy retains only in-frame clones and omits some. Altogether fewer than 150,000 clones are present, around 87% being singletons, with the ten largest covering roughly 9%. The specimen was PBMCs. The receptors derive from a man younger than 35 in good health and CMV-seropositive. Each CDR3 is given with its conserved first and last residue. D genes are given only for firm matches. Rows give clone size only sometimes, using once, few, many, or a class for an expanded clone.

V gene	clone size	J gene	D gene	CDR3 DNA	CDR3 protein
TRBV6-5	.	TRBJ2-7	.	TGTGCCAGCAGGACTAGTGCGCCCTACGAGCAGTACTTC	CASRTSAPYEQYF
TRBV2	.	TRBJ2-7	TRBD1	TGTGCCAGCAGTAAAAATGGGGGGACAGGCGGGTCCTACGAGCAGTACTTC	CASSKNGGTGGSYEQYF
TRBV19	.	TRBJ1-6	.	TGTGCCAGTAGTATTGAGGACAGAAAAGGGTCACCCCTCCACTTT	CASSIEDRKGSPLHF
TRBV25-1	.	TRBJ2-2	.	TGTGCCAGCAGTGTAGCGTTGCGAGTCGGGGAGCTGTTTTTT	CASSVALRVGELFF
TRBV28	.	TRBJ2-1	TRBD1	TGTGCCAGCAGTCTGACAGGGGGAGGCAATGAGCAGTTCTTC	CASSLTGGGNEQFF
TRBV14	.	TRBJ2-3	TRBD2	TGTGCCAGCAGCCAAGAGTACGGAACTAGCGGGGGGAACACAGATACGCAGTATTTT	CASSQEYGTSGGNTDTQYF
TRBV10-3	.	TRBJ2-5	TRBD1	TGTGCCATCAGACGAGGGACCGGACAGGGGGAAGAGACCCAGTACTTC	CAIRRGTGQGEETQYF
TRBV27	.	TRBJ1-2	.	TGTGCCAGCAGTCCCAAGGGGGGGTGGTTTATAGGTAACTATGGCTACACCTTC	CASSPKGGWFIGNYGYTF
TRBV5-1	.	TRBJ1-5	.	TGCGCCAGCAGCTTGGGTACCGCAGATTATAGCAATCAGCCCCAGCATTTT	CASSLGTADYSNQPQHF
TRBV14	.	TRBJ1-5	TRBD1	TGTGCCAGCAGCCAAGATTCACAGGGACAGTGCTTCATTCAGCCCCAGCATTTT	CASSQDSQGQCFIQPQHF
TRBV19	few	TRBJ1-2	TRBD1	TGTGCCAGTAGTATCACGGGACAGGGCTCTGGCTACACCTTC	CASSITGQGSGYTF
TRBV28	.	TRBJ1-3	.	TGTGCCAGCAGCTCCAACCCTAACTCTGGAAACACCATATATTTT	CASSSNPNSGNTIYF
TRBV2	.	TRBJ1-4	.	TGTGCCAGCAGTACCGGGACACGTAATGAAAAACTGTTTTTT	CASSTGTRNEKLFF
TRBV11-2	.	TRBJ1-2	.	TGTGCCAGCAGCTTAGATCGGGATAACGTCTGGAGAGGCTACACCTTC	CASSLDRDNVWRGYTF
TRBV6-6	.	TRBJ1-3	TRBD1	TGTGCCAGCAGATTTGGGACAGGGGCTGGAAACACCATATATTTT	CASRFGTGAGNTIYF
TRBV5-4	.	TRBJ2-1	TRBD2	TGTGCCAGCAGCACCCTACTAGCGGGGGGATACAATGAGCAGTTCTTC	CASSTLLAGGYNEQFF
TRBV28	.	TRBJ2-6	TRBD1	TGTGCCAGCTCCCGAAACAGGGGAAACGGGGCCAACGTCCTGACTTTC	CASSRNRGNGANVLTF
TRBV27	.	TRBJ2-7	TRBD1	TGTGCCAGCAGTCTCGGGACAGGGGTGGGCGAGCAGTACTTC	CASSLGTGVGEQYF
TRBV2	.	TRBJ2-5	.	TGTGCCAGCAGCCGAGGTGGCACCCAAGAGACCCAGTACTTC	CASSRGGTQETQYF
TRBV7-9	.	TRBJ2-1	TRBD1	TGTGCCAGCAGCTTAACCCAAGACAGGGGGGGGTACAATGAGCAGTTCTTC	CASSLTQDRGGYNEQFF
TRBV23-1	once	TRBJ2-1	.	TGCGCCAGCAGCCTAACAGACCTGGGGGCAGTTTCCTACAATGAGCAGTTCTTC	CASSLTDLGAVSYNEQFF
TRBV6-1	.	TRBJ2-2	.	TGTGCCAGCAGTGGACGCGCAGCGGGCCCAACCGGGGAGCTGTTTTTT	CASSGRAAGPTGELFF
TRBV29-1	.	TRBJ2-3	.	TGCAGCGTTGATCCCTCCTGGGGGACTAGCACAGATACGCAGTATTTT	CSVDPSWGTSTDTQYF
TRBV6-1	.	TRBJ1-1	TRBD1	TGTGCCAGCAGGGGCCCAGGGGGCTACACTGAAGCTTTCTTT	CASRGPGGYTEAFF
TRBV11-3	.	TRBJ1-3	TRBD1	TGTGCCAGCAGCTCCGGGACAGGACGCACCATATATTTT	CASSSGTGRTIYF
TRBV11-2	.	TRBJ1-1	.	TGTGCCAGCAGCTCGATCGGGGGAAACATGAACACTGAAGCTTTCTTT	CASSSIGGNMNTEAFF
TRBV9	.	TRBJ2-1	.	TGTGCCAGCAGCGTAGGGGCGGACATCTCCTACAATGAGCAGTTCTTC	CASSVGADISYNEQFF
TRBV10-3	.	TRBJ2-5	TRBD1	TGTGCCATCAGTGATAACAGGGGGCTGCTAAAGACCCAGTACTTC	CAISDNRGLLKTQYF
TRBV6-1	.	TRBJ1-2	.	TGTGCCAGCAGTGATAGGGGATCCAGTCCTAAAGGCTACACCTTC	CASSDRGSSPKGYTF
TRBV27	.	TRBJ1-1	.	TGTGCCAGCAGAAGTAACAGGGCTGAAGCTTTCTTT	CASRSNRAEAFF
TRBV25-1	few	TRBJ1-6	.	TGTGCCAGCAGTGACAGGGTTAATTCACCCCTCCACTTT	CASSDRVNSPLHF
TRBV11-3	.	TRBJ2-6	.	TGTGCCAGCAGCTTAGTAACAGTCTCCTCTGGGGCCAACGTCCTGACTTTC	CASSLVTVSSGANVLTF
TRBV2	.	TRBJ2-7	.	TGTGCCAGCAGCGCACTTCCCTACGAGCAGTACTTC	CASSALPYEQYF
TRBV6-4	.	TRBJ2-1	TRBD2	TGTGCCAGCAGTCGGGAGGCTTTCGGGGAGGAGCAGTTCTTC	CASSREAFGEEQFF
TRBV19	.	TRBJ1-5	.	TGTGCCAGTAGTATAGTGCGGCAGGGGAAGAATCAGCCCCAGCATTTT	CASSIVRQGKNQPQHF
TRBV11-3	.	TRBJ1-3	.	TGTGCCAGCAGCTCCCGGGGACCGGGAGACACCATATATTTT	CASSSRGPGDTIYF
TRBV7-2	.	TRBJ1-2	.	TGTGCCAGCAGCTTAGCGCATTGGGGGGGCTATGGCTACACCTTC	CASSLAHWGGYGYTF
TRBV6-5	.	TRBJ1-2	TRBD1	TGTGCCAGCCGGGACAGTCGGTATGGCTACACCTTC	CASRDSRYGYTF
TRBV18	once	TRBJ2-7	TRBD1	TGTGCCAGCTCACCCGGGACAGGGACTTACGAGCAGTACTTC	CASSPGTGTYEQYF
TRBV27	.	TRBJ2-7	TRBD1	TGTGCCAGCAGAAGACTGGACAGGGGGCCCGAGCAGTACTTC	CASRRLDRGPEQYF
TRBV25-1	.	TRBJ2-2	TRBD2	TGTGCCAGCAGTGAATTTCGGAGCGGGATTGGCGCCGGGGAGCTGTTTTTT	CASSEFRSGIGAGELFF
TRBV30	.	TRBJ1-6	.	TGTGCCTGGAGCTTAACCTATAATTCACCCCTCCACTTT	CAWSLTYNSPLHF
TRBV7-6	.	TRBJ2-7	TRBD2	TGTGCCAGCAGCCACAGCCTAGCGGACCTCTCCTACGAGCAGTACTTC	CASSHSLADLSYEQYF
TRBV19	.	TRBJ2-5	.	TGTGCCAGTAGTATAAACTCACCCCCAGAGACCCAGTACTTC	CASSINSPPETQYF
TRBV15	.	TRBJ2-7	.	TGTGCCACCAGCAGAGTATTGGGGCAGGGGCACGAGCAGTACTTC	CATSRVLGQGHEQYF
TRBV9	.	TRBJ2-1	.	TGTGCCAGCAGCGTTCAGGGGATATCCTACAATGAGCAGTTCTTC	CASSVQGISYNEQFF
TRBV19	.	TRBJ2-1	TRBD1	TGTGCCAGTAGTCTCTCCGGGACAGGGGGCAATGAGCAGTTCTTC	CASSLSGTGGNEQFF
TRBV5-1	.	TRBJ1-1	.	TGCGCCAGCACCATGGGCGGACACGCGAACACTGAAGCTTTCTTT	CASTMGGHANTEAFF
TRBV7-9	.	TRBJ1-2	.	TGTGCCAGCAGCTCGCCCCAGGGAAATGGCTACACCTTC	CASSSPQGNGYTF
TRBV7-9	few	TRBJ2-5	TRBD2	TGTGCCAGCAGCTTACCGGGAGGGCCTCAGGAGACCCAGTACTTC	CASSLPGGPQETQYF
TRBV27	.	TRBJ2-7	.	TGTGCCAGCAGGGTGGAGTATGGTTACGAGCAGTACTTC	CASRVEYGYEQYF
TRBV27	.	TRBJ1-2	.	TGTGCCAGCAGTTTATCGGGGGCAGGCCTTGGCTACACCTTC	CASSLSGAGLGYTF
TRBV7-2	.	TRBJ2-5	.	TGTGCCAGCAGCTTAGGATGGGGACAACCCAGGGAGACCCAGTACTTC	CASSLGWGQPRETQYF
TRBV9	.	TRBJ2-2	TRBD2	TGTGCCAGCAGTGCGGGGGGCCAAGGCACCGGGGAGCTGTTTTTT	CASSAGGQGTGELFF
TRBV5-1	.	TRBJ1-1	.	TGCGCCAGCAGCTTGGTTGCGGAGGTGACTGAAGCTTTCTTT	CASSLVAEVTEAFF